These T cell receptor beta chains were read from a single sample in a study of blood T cell repertoires in COVID-19. Using immunoSEQ multiplex PCR, the repertoire was profiled, and TCRdb retains in-frame clones only, with some absent. The table includes tens of thousands of clones, approximately 86% detected once. The specimen sequenced was peripheral blood. These receptors were taken from a male donor with acute or convalescent COVID-19. Both conserved end residues are part of each CDR3. Each record gives: V gene, CDR3 protein.

>TRBV4-2
CASSRLLAGGLSYEQYF
>TRBV6-5
CASSYRGQGYYNEQFF
>TRBV7-2
CASSKRLAGGLNEQFF
>TRBV6-2/TRBV6-3
CASSPGGNEQYF
>TRBV7-2
CASRPPLAGRRNEQFF
>TRBV30
CAWSVVPGTVNSPLHF
>TRBV9
CASSDTGGATNEKLFF
>TRBV3-1/TRBV3-2
CASSHGLAGMNF
>TRBV5-1
CASSQPHRAGGYTF
>TRBV19
CASTPTYSGNTIYF
>TRBV27
CASRGNSRGSRAFF
>TRBV11-2
CASSLQRASGYEQYF
>TRBV6-1
CASSEGRGLFSPLHF
>TRBV27
CASSLQGSYEQYF
>TRBV3-1/TRBV3-2
CASSQDQGGGELFF
>TRBV6-1
CASSEARGTGTLEAFF
>TRBV7-9
CASIQSTDTQYF
>TRBV29-1
CSVVWQTNTEAFF
>TRBV10-3
CAISGGQSSGNTIYF
>TRBV5-1
CASSRGQSSYNSPLHF
>TRBV5-4
CASSLLTGRGETQYF
>TRBV12-3/TRBV12-4
CASRQGSQQPQHF
>TRBV7-2
CASSPQTGKDEKLFF
>TRBV27
CASSQGLAQETQYF
>TRBV6-2/TRBV6-3
CASSLPPGRTEAFF
>TRBV19
CASSISTGGGTQYF
>TRBV15
CATSRVTGGEKLFF
>TRBV15
CATSSGGPSTDTQYF
>TRBV5-4
CARGPGGAGGTGELFF
>TRBV9
CASRGADYTEAFF
>TRBV6-5
CASSHLGTIYF
>TRBV27
CASRRQGGGGGAFF
>TRBV29-1
CSVEIQGYNEQFF
>TRBV7-2
CASSQTSGGSYEQYF
>TRBV3-1/TRBV3-2
CASSRTSGVNEQFF
>TRBV5-6
CASATGTGRAGELFF
>TRBV5-1
CASSLDAGLGQETQYF
>TRBV7-2
CASSLAAGQGGTEAFF
>TRBV29-1
CSARGHGGNTIYF
>TRBV6-6
CASRYGQGGQPQHF
>TRBV7-2
CASSLGGSGRGTDGYTF
>TRBV4-1
CASSQDAGGPGTGELFF
>TRBV11-2
CASSPGGSYNSPLHF
>TRBV5-4
CASSVEPATNEKLFF
>TRBV12-3/TRBV12-4
CASSLSLYEQYF
>TRBV18
CASSTQGEDSPLHF
>TRBV28
CASSLQGASYTGELFF
>TRBV5-1
CASSLAGGNTEAFF
>TRBV4-1
CASSQEGQTGEGKLFF
>TRBV7-2
CASSFQTSGGDIQYF
>TRBV5-1
CASSLMVGGETQYF
>TRBV7-2
CASSSPGGIMNTEAFF
>TRBV15
CATSNEQTYEQYF
>TRBV27
CASSPIDLRLTGFNYGYTF
>TRBV30
CAWSPDSGTIYF
>TRBV6-5
CASSPTVNTEAFF
>TRBV5-1
CASSLAGGADEQFF
>TRBV6-5
CASSYRRGGHYEQYF
>TRBV5-6
CASSPIELAGSQRETQYF
>TRBV18
CASSPGGGYHEQYF